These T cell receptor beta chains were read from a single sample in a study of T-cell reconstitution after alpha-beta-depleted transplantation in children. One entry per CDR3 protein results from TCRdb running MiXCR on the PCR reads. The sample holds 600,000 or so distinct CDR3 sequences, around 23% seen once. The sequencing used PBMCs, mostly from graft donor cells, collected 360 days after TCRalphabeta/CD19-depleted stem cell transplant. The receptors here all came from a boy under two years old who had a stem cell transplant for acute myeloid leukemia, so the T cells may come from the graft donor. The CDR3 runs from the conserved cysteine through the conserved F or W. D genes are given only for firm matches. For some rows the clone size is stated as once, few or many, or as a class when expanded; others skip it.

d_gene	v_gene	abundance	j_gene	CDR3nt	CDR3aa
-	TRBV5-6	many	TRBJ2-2	TGTGCCAGCAGCTGGACAGCGGACACCGGGGAGCTGTTTTTT	CASSWTADTGELFF
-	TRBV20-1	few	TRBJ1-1	TGCAGTGCCGCAGATCAGTTTCACGAAGCTTTCTTT	CSAADQFHEAFF
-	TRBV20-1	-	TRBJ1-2	TGCAGTGCTAGAGATCGTCAGGGGCTGGGTTCGCATGGCTACACCTTC	CSARDRQGLGSHGYTF
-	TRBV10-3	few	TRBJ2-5	TGTGCCATCGGCGCGGGCAGGGAAGAGACCCAGTACTTC	CAIGAGREETQYF
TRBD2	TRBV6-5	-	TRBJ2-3	TGTGCCAGCAGTTACTCAGGGAGGGAAACCACAGATACGCAGTATTTT	CASSYSGRETTDTQYF
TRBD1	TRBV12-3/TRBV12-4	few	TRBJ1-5	TGTGCCAGCAGGACAGGGTCCTATAGCAATCAGCCCCAGCATTTT	CASRTGSYSNQPQHF
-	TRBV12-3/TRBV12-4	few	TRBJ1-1	TGTGCCAGCAGTCCCCAGGCGGGGGTTAACACTGAAGCTTTCTTT	CASSPQAGVNTEAFF
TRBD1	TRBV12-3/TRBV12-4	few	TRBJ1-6	TGTGCCAGCAGTTTAGCAGGACAGGTGAATTCACCCCTCCACTTT	CASSLAGQVNSPLHF
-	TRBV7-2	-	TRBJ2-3	TGTGCCAGCAGCTTAGGACAGGCCCCTAGCACAGATACGCAGTATTTT	CASSLGQAPSTDTQYF
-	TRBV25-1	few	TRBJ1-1	TGTGCCACCTTCCTTTGGAGGGACACTGAAGCTTTCTTT	CATFLWRDTEAFF
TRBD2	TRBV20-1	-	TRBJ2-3	TGCAGTGCCAGAGGTCTAGCGGGGGGTTCCTACACAGATACGCAGTATTTT	CSARGLAGGSYTDTQYF
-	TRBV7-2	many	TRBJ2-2	TGTGCCAGCAGCTTAGCCGCGACTAATAAGAACGGGGAGCTGTTTTTT	CASSLAATNKNGELFF
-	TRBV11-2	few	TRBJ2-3	TGTGCCAGCAGCTCGTCCGTAGATACGCAGTATTTT	CASSSSVDTQYF
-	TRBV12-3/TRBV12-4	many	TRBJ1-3	TGTGCCAGCAGCCAATTTGCCGGAAACACCATATATTTT	CASSQFAGNTIYF
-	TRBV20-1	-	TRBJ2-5	TGCAGTGCTCCCAAACCCTTAACTAGAAGAAAGGGAGAGACCCAGTACTTC	CSAPKPLTRRKGETQYF
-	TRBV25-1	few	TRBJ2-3	TGTGCCAGCAGTGAACTGACGGTTTCTAGCACAGATACGCAGTATTTT	CASSELTVSSTDTQYF
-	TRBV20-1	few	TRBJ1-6	TGCAGTGCTAGCTCTCCCGGGACGACAAATTCACCCCTCCACTTT	CSASSPGTTNSPLHF
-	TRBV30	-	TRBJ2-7	TGTGCCTGGAGTGTACCCTACGACAGCCACGAGCAGTACTTC	CAWSVPYDSHEQYF
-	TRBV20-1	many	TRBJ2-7	TGCAGTGCTCAGCTGGGCGGCTACGAGCAGTACTTC	CSAQLGGYEQYF
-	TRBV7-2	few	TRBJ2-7	TGTGCCAGCAGCTTAGTGGGACAAGGCCCACAGTACTTC	CASSLVGQGPQYF
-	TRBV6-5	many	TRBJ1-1	TGTGCCAGCAGAACCCTTGGCTTTCCTGAAGCTTTCTTT	CASRTLGFPEAFF
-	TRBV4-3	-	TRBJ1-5	TGCGCCAGCAGCCAAGTCTGGGAGAATCAGCCCCAGCATTTT	CASSQVWENQPQHF
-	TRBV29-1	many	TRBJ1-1	TGCAGCGTTGGTCGACCGAACACTGAAGCTTTCTTT	CSVGRPNTEAFF
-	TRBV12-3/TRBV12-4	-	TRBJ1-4	TGTGCCAGCAGTTTAGCAGCGATGGTTAATGAAAAACTGTTTTTT	CASSLAAMVNEKLFF
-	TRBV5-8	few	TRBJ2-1	TGTGCCAGCAGCCTTCGACCGAGCTCCTACAATGAGCAGTTCTTC	CASSLRPSSYNEQFF
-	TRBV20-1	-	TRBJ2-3	TGCAGTGCCCTCGGGCGGGAAGGGGCAGATACGCAGTATTTT	CSALGREGADTQYF
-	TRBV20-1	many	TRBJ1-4	TGCAGTGCTATTGGAGGAATTAATGAAAAACTGTTTTTT	CSAIGGINEKLFF
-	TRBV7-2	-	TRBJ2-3	TGTGCCAGCAGGCGACGGAGCACAGATACGCAGTATTTT	CASRRRSTDTQYF
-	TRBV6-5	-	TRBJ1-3	TGTGCCAGCAGTTACAGTGCCCTCAGAAACACCATATATTTT	CASSYSALRNTIYF
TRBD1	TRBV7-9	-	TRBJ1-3	TGTGCCAGCAGCCCGGACAGGTCTCGCAGGAACACCATATATTTT	CASSPDRSRRNTIYF
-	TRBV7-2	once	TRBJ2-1	TGTGCCAGCAGCTCCCGGCTTGGCAGGGAGAATGAGCAGTTCTTC	CASSSRLGRENEQFF
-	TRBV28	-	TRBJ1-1	TGTGCCAGCAGTTTCCCCGGTGAGGGGGGTTGGAACACTGAAGCTTTCTTT	CASSFPGEGGWNTEAFF
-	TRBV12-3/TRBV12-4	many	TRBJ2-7	TGTGCCAGCAGTCTACCCGGGAACGAGCAGTACTTC	CASSLPGNEQYF
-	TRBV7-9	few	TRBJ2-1	TGTGCCAGCAGCTCATCCGTGGGTGAGCAGTTCTTC	CASSSSVGEQFF
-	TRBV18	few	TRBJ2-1	TGTGCCAGCTCAACCGGGAATAGGGGTTCCTACAATGAGCAGTTCTTC	CASSTGNRGSYNEQFF